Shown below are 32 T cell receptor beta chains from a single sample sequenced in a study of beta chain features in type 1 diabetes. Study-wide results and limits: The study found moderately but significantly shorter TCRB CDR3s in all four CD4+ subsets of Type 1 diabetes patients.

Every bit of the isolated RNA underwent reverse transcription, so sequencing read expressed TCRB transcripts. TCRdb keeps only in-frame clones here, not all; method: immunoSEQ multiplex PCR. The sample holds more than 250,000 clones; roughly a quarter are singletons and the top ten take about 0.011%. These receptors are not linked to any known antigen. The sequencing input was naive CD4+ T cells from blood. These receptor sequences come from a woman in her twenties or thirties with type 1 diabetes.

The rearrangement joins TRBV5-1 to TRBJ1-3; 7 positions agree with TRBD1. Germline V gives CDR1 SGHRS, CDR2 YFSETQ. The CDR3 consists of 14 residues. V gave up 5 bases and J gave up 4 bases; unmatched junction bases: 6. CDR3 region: CASSNRGQGNTIYF. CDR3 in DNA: TGCGCCAGCAGTAACAGGGGTCAGGGAAACACCATATATTTT. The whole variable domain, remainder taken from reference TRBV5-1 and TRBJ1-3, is KAGVTQTPRYLIKTRGQQVTLSCSPISGHRSVSWYQQTPGQGLQFLFEYFSETQRNKGNFPGRFSGRQFSNSRSEMNVSTLELGDSALYLCASSNRGQGNTIYFGEGSWLTVV.

The CDR3 sequence is CASSSAGLLQETQYF. The DNA of the CDR3 is TGTGCCAGCAGCTCCGCGGGACTCCTCCAAGAGACCCAGTACTTC. V is TRBV7-9 and J is TRBJ2-5; TRBD2 is a possible D gene (6 bases). Germline-derived CDR1 and CDR2 are SEHNR and FQNEAQ (reference sequence). V lost 4 bases and J lost 1, with 13 bases in between. There are 15 residues in the CDR3.

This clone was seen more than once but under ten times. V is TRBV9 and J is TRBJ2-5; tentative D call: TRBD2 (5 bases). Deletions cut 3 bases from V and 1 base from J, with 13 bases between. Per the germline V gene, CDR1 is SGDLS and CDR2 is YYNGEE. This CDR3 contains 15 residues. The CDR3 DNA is TGTGCCAGCAGCGCCAGAGGAGGTCTCCAAGAGACCCAGTACTTC. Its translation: CASSARGGLQETQYF.

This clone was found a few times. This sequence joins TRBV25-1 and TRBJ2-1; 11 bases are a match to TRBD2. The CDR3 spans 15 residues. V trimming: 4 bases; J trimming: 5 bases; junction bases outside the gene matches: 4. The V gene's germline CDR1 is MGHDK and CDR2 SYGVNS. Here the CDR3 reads CASSGRLAGNNEQFF. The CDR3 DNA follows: TGTGCCAGCAGTGGTAGACTAGCGGGGAACAATGAGCAGTTCTTC.

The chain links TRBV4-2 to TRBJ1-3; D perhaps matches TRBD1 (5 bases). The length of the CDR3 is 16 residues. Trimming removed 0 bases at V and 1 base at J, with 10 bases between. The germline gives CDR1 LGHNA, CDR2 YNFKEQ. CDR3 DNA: TGTGCCAGCAGCCAAGATCGTGGGGCTTCTGGAAACACCATATATTTT. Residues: CASSQDRGASGNTIYF.

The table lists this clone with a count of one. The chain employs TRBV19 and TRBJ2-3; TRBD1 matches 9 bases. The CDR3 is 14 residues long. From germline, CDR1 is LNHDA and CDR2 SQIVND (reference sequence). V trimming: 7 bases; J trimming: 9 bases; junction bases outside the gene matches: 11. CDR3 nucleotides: TGTGCCAGTACCCAGACCCCGGGGACAGGGACGCAGTATTTT. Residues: CASTQTPGTGTQYF. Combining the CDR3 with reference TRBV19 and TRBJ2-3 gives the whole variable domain DGGITQSPKYLFRKEGQNVTLSCEQNLNHDAMYWYRQDPGQGLRLIYYSQIVNDFQKGDIAEGYSVSREKKESFPLTVTSAQKNPTAFYLCASTQTPGTGTQYFGPGTRLTVL.

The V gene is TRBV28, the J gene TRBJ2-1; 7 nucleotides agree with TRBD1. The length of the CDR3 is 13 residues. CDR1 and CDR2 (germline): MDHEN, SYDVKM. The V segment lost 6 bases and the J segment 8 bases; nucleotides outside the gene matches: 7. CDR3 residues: CASRGTARDEQFF. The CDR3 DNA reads TGTGCCAGCAGGGGGACAGCTCGCGATGAGCAGTTCTTC.

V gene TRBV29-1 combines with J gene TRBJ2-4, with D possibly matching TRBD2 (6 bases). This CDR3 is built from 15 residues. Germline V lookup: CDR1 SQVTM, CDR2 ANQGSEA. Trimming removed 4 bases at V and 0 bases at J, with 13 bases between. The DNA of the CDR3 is TGCAGCGTTGGGTATCAGGGACTAGCCAAAAACATTCAGTACTTC. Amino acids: CSVGYQGLAKNIQYF.

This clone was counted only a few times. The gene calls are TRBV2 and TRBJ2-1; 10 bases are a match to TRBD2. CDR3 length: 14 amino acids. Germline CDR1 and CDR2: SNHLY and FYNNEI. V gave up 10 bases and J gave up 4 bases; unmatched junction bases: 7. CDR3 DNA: TGTGCCACCCTTAGCGGGAGGCGATACAATGAGCAGTTCTTC. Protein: CATLSGRRYNEQFF.

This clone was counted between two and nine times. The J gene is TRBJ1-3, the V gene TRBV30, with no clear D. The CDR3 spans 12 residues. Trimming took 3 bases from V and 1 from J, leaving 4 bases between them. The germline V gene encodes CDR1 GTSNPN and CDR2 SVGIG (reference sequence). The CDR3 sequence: CAWSYSGNTIYF. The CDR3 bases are TGTGCCTGGAGCTATTCTGGAAACACCATATATTTT.

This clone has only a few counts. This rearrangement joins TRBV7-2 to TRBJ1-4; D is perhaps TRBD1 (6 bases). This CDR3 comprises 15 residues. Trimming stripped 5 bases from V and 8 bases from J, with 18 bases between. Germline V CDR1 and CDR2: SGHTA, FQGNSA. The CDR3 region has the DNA TGTGCCAGCAGCGAGGACAGTTCGCGAACCGAAAAACTGTTTTTT. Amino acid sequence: CASSEDSSRTEKLFF.

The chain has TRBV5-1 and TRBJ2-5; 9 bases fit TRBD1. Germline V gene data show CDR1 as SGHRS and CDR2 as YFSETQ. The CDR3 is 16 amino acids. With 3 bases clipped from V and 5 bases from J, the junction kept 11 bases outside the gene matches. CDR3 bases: TGCGCCAGCAGCTCGGAAAGGGGACAGGGCTTTGAGACCCAGTACTTC. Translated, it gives CASSSERGQGFETQYF.

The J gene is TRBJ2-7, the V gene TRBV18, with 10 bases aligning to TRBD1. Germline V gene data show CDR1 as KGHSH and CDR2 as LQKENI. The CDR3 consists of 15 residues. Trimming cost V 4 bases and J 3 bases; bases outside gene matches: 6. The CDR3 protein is CASSLRQGAGYEQYF. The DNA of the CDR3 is TGTGCCAGCTCACTCAGACAGGGGGCAGGCTACGAGCAGTACTTC.

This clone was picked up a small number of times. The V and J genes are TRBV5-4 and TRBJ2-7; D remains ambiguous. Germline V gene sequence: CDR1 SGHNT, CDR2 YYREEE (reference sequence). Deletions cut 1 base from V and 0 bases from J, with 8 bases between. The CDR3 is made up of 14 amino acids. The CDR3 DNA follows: TGTGCCAGCAGCTTGTTTGGCGGCTCCTACGAGCAGTACTTC. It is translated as CASSLFGGSYEQYF.

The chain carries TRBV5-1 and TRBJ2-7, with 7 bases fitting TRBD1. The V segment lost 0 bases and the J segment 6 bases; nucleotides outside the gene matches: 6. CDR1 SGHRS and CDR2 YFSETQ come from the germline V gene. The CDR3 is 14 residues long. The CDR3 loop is CASSLGQGSFEQYF. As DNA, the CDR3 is TGCGCCAGCAGCTTGGGACAGGGATCGTTCGAGCAGTACTTC.

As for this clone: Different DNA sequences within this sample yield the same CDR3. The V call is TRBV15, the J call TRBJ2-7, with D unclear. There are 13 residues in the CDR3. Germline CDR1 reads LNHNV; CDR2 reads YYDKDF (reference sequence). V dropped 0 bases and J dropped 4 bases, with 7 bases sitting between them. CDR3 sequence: CATSRDPGYEQYF. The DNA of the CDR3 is TGTGCCACCAGCAGAGATCCCGGGTACGAGCAGTACTTC.

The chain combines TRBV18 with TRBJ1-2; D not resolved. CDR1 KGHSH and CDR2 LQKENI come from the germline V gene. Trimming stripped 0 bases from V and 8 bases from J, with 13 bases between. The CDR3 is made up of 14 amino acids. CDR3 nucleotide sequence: TGTGCCAGCTCACCACCGAGTGTGGGGAGCGGCTACACCTTC. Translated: CASSPPSVGSGYTF.

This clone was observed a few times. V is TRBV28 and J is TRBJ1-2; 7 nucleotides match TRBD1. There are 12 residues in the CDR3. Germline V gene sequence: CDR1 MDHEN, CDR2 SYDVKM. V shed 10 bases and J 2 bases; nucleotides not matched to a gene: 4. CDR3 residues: CAIATGNYGYTF. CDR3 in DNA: TGTGCCATCGCGACAGGGAACTATGGCTACACCTTC.

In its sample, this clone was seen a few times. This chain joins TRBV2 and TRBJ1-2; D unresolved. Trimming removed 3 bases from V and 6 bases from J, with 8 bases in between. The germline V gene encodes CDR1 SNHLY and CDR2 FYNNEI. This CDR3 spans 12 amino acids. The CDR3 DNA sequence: TGTGCCAGCAGTGAGTGGGCTCATGGCTACACCTTC. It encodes CASSEWAHGYTF. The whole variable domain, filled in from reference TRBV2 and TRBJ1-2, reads EPEVTQTPSHQVTQMGQEVILRCVPISNHLYFYWYRQILGQKVEFLVSFYNNEISEKSEIFDDQFSVERPDGSNFTLKIRSTKLEDSAMYFCASSEWAHGYTFGSGTRLTVV.

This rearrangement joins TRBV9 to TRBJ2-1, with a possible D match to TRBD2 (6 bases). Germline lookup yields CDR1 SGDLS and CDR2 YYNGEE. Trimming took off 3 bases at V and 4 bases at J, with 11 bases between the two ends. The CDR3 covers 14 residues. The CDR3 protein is CASSASSEYNEQFF. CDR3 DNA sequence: TGTGCCAGCAGCGCTTCTAGCGAGTACAATGAGCAGTTCTTC.

CDR3 nucleotides: TGTGCCAGCAGTCGGGACAGGGGTGGGACCGGGGAGCTGTTTTTT. Translating gives CASSRDRGGTGELFF. The chain employs TRBV7-3 and TRBJ2-2; the match to TRBD1 covers 10 bases. After removal of 6 bases from V and 5 bases from J, the junction contained 6 bases not matched to a gene. This CDR3 comprises 15 residues. Germline CDR1 SGHTA, CDR2 FQGTGA.

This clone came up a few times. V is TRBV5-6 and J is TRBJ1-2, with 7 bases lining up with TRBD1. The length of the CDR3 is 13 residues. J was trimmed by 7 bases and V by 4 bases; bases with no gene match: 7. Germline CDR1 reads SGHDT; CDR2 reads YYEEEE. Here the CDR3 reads CASSDRVFGGYTF. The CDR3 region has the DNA TGTGCCAGCAGCGACAGGGTTTTTGGTGGCTACACCTTC.

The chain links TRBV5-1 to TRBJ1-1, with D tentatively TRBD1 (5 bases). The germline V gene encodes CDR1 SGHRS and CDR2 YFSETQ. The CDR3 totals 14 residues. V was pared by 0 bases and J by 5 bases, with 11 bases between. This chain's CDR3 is CASSLAVGRTEAFF. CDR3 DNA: TGCGCCAGCAGCTTGGCCGTGGGGCGGACTGAAGCTTTCTTT. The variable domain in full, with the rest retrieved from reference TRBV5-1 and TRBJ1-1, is KAGVTQTPRYLIKTRGQQVTLSCSPISGHRSVSWYQQTPGQGLQFLFEYFSETQRNKGNFPGRFSGRQFSNSRSEMNVSTLELGDSALYLCASSLAVGRTEAFFGQGTRLTVV.

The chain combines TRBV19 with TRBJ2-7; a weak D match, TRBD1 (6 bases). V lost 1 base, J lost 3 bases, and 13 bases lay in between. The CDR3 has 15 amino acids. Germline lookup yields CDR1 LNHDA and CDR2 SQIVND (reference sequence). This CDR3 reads CASSIVSRGSYEQYF. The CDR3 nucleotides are TGTGCCAGTAGTATAGTAAGCAGGGGAAGCTACGAGCAGTACTTC.

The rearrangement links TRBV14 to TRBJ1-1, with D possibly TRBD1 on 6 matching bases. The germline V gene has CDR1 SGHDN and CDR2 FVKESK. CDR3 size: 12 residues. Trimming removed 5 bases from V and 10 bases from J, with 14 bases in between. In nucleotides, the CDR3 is TGTGCCAGCAGCGTACAGGGAGGGTTAGCTTTCTTT. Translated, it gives CASSVQGGLAFF. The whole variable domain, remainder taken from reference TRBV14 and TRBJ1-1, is EAGVTQFPSHSVIEKGQTVTLRCDPISGHDNLYWYRRVMGKEIKFLLHFVKESKQDESGMPNNRFLAERTGGTYSTLKVQPAELEDSGVYFCASSVQGGLAFFGQGTRLTVV.

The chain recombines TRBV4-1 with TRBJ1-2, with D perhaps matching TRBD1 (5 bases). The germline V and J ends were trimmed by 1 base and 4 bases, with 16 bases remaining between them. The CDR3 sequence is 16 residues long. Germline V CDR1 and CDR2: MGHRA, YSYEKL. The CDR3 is CASSQVGREIGYGYTF. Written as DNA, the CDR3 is TGCGCCAGCAGCCAAGTGGGCAGGGAAATTGGCTATGGCTACACCTTC.

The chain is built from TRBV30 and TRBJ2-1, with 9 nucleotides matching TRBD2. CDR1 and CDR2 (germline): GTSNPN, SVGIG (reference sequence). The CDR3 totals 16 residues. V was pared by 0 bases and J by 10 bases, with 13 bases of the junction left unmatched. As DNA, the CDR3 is TGTGCCTGGAGTGTCCAACTAGCGGGCGGTGGGGGAGAGCAGTTCTTC. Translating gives CAWSVQLAGGGGEQFF.

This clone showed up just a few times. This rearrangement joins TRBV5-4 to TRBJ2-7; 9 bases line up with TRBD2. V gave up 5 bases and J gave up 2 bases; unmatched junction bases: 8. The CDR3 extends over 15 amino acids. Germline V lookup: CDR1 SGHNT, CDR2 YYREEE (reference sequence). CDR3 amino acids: CASRAGTSTTYEQYF. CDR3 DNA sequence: TGTGCCAGCAGGGCCGGGACTAGCACCACCTACGAGCAGTACTTC. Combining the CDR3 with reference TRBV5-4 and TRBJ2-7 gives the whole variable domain ETGVTQSPTHLIKTRGQQVTLRCSSQSGHNTVSWYQQALGQGPQFIFQYYREEENGRGNFPPRFSGLQFPNYSSELNVNALELDDSALYLCASRAGTSTTYEQYFGPGTRLTVT.

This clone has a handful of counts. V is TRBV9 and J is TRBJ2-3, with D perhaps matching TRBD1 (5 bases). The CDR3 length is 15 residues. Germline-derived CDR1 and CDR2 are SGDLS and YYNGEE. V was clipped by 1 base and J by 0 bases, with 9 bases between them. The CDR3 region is CASSVTQASTDTQYF. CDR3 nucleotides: TGTGCCAGCAGCGTAACACAGGCTAGCACAGATACGCAGTATTTT.

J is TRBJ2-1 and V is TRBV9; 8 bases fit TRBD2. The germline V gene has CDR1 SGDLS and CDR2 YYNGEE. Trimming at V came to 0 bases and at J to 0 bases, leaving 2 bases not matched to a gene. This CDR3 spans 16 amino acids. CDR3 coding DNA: TGTGCCAGCAGCGTAGGCGGGGGGCTCTCCTACAATGAGCAGTTCTTC. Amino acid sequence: CASSVGGGLSYNEQFF.

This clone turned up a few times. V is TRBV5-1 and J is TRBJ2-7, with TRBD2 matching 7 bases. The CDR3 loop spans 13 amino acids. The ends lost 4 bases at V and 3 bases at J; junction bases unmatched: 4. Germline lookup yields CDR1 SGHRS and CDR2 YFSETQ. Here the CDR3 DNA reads TGCGCCAGCAGCCACCGGGACTACTACGAGCAGTACTTC. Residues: CASSHRDYYEQYF. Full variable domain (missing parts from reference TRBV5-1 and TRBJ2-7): KAGVTQTPRYLIKTRGQQVTLSCSPISGHRSVSWYQQTPGQGLQFLFEYFSETQRNKGNFPGRFSGRQFSNSRSEMNVSTLELGDSALYLCASSHRDYYEQYFGPGTRLTVT.

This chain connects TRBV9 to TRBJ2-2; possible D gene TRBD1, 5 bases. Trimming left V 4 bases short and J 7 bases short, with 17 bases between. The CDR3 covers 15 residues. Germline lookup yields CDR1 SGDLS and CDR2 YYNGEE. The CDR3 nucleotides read TGTGCCAGCAGCTTCACAGGTCCCCCGGTCGGGGAGCTGTTTTTT. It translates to CASSFTGPPVGELFF.